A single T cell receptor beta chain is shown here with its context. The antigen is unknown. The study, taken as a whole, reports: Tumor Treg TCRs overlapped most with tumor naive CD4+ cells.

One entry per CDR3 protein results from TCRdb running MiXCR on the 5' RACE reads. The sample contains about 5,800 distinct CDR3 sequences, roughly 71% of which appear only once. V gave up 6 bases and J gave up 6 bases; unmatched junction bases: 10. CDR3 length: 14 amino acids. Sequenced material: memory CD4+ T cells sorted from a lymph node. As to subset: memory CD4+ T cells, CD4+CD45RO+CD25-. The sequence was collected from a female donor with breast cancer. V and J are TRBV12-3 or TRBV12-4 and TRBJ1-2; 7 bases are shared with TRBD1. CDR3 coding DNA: TGTGCCAGCAGCTGGGACAGACGAGAGGATGGCTACACCTTC. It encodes CASSWDRREDGYTF.